Listed here are 28 T cell receptor beta chains from one sample, sequenced in a study. TCRdb re-analysed the 5' RACE reads in MiXCR, keeping a single row per CDR3 protein. Of 20,000 to 25,000 distinct CDR3 sequences in the sample, roughly 29% were seen once. The sample taken for sequencing was tumor-infiltrating naive CD4+ T cells sorted from the breast tumor. Subset specified: naive CD4+ T cells, CD4+CD45RA+CD25-. Every receptor here comes from a female donor with breast cancer.

This clonotype was counted ten times or more. The chain carries TRBV20-1 and TRBJ2-3; D call uncertain. V was trimmed by 0 bases and J by 4 bases, leaving 11 bases between them. The germline V gene encodes CDR1 DFQATT and CDR2 SNEGSKA (reference sequence). The CDR3 contains 14 residues. The CDR3 sequence is CSARDMGHPDTQYF. The DNA for the CDR3 is TGCAGTGCTAGAGATATGGGCCACCCAGATACGCAGTATTTT.

This chain links TRBV18 with TRBJ1-2, with 7 nucleotides matching TRBD1. Germline loops: CDR1 KGHSH, CDR2 LQKENI. Trimming took 0 bases from V and 1 from J; bases not matched to a gene: 8. The CDR3 has 17 residues. The CDR3 sequence is CASSPPLGQRSNYGYTF. In nucleotides, the CDR3 is TGTGCCAGCTCACCACCGCTGGGACAGCGAAGTAACTATGGCTACACCTTC.

This clonotype was seen repeatedly, ten times or more. The chain links TRBV29-1 to TRBJ2-3; 10 nucleotides agree with TRBD2. Germline trimming cut 3 bases from V and 7 bases from J; bases unmatched to any gene: 7. Per the germline V gene, CDR1 is SQVTM and CDR2 is ANQGSEA. This CDR3 region has 14 residues. The CDR3 nucleotides are TGCAGCGTTGACATAGCGGGAGGAGTGAATACGCAGTATTTT. Protein: CSVDIAGGVNTQYF.

CDR3 in amino acids: CASSSGTGNSPLHF. CDR3 sequence (DNA): TGTGCCAGCAGCTCCGGGACAGGCAATTCACCCCTCCACTTT. The chain carries TRBV14 and TRBJ1-6; 8 bases match TRBD1. The CDR3 extends over 14 amino acids. CDR1 is SGHDN, CDR2 FVKESK, per germline. V was pared by 5 bases and J by 7 bases, with 4 bases of the junction left unmatched.

This clonotype is medium-sized within its sample. V usage is TRBV7-9 and J usage is TRBJ2-1; TRBD1 aligns across 8 bases. The CDR3 covers 15 residues. Germline V gene lookup returns CDR1 SEHNR and CDR2 FQNEAQ (reference sequence). V was pared by 4 bases and J by 2 bases, with 4 bases of the junction left unmatched. CDR3 amino acids: CASSSGRGPYNEQFF. As DNA, the CDR3 is TGTGCCAGCAGCTCCGGCAGGGGGCCCTACAATGAGCAGTTCTTC.

V is TRBV7-2 and J is TRBJ2-5; tentative D call: TRBD2 (6 bases). CDR1 is SGHTA, CDR2 FQGNSA, per germline. Trimming cost V 4 bases and J 4 bases, with 16 bases left between them. CDR3 length: 15 residues. This chain's CDR3 is CASSSPDYLRETQYF. The CDR3 coding sequence is TGTGCCAGCAGCTCCCCGGACTACCTCCGAGAGACCCAGTACTTC.

Note on this clonotype: One base away lies a much larger clone, so this may be a sequencing read error. J is TRBJ1-5 and V is TRBV20-1, with 7 positions matching TRBD1. This CDR3 has 15 amino acids. The germline CDR1 and CDR2 sequences are DFQATT and SNEGSKA (reference sequence). The CDR3: CSVVDRVYSNPPQHF. The CDR3 DNA is TGCAGTGTGGTTGACAGGGTCTATAGCAATCCGCCCCAGCATTTT.

The V call is TRBV20-1, the J call TRBJ2-7; D possibly matches TRBD1 or TRBD2 (5 bases each). In germline, CDR1 is DFQATT, CDR2 SNEGSKA (reference sequence). This CDR3 region has 15 residues. V was shortened by 5 bases and J by 6 bases, with 23 bases between the two germline ends. The chain's CDR3 is CSAGPWGTGRGEQYF. Written as DNA, the CDR3 is TGCAGTGCTGGTCCCTGGGGCACCGGTCGGGGCGAGCAGTACTTC.

The chain combines TRBV2 with TRBJ2-5; TRBD2 agrees at 8 bases. Germline V CDR1 and CDR2: SNHLY, FYNNEI. This CDR3 region has 12 residues. V trimming: 7 bases; J trimming: 5 bases; junction bases outside the gene matches: 3. CDR3 in DNA: TGTGCCAGCATTCGGGGGGGCGAGACCCAGTACTTC. Translated, it gives CASIRGGETQYF.

This clonotype was counted many times. The genes are TRBV11-2 and TRBJ1-1; weak D call: TRBD1 (5 bases). The germline CDR1 and CDR2 sequences are SGHAT and FQNNGV. The CDR3 is 15 amino acids. The V and J ends lost 5 bases and 0 bases respectively, with 13 bases between them. CDR3 amino acids: CASSPVRDVNTEAFF. The CDR3 nucleotides are TGTGCCAGCAGCCCCGTACGGGACGTGAACACTGAAGCTTTCTTT.

The gene calls are TRBV20-1 and TRBJ1-1, with D perhaps matching TRBD1 (5 bases). Germline CDR1 is DFQATT and CDR2 is SNEGSKA (reference sequence). V was clipped by 2 bases and J by 0 bases, with 16 bases between them. This CDR3 comprises 16 residues. CDR3 region: CSARTGTATLNTEAFF. The CDR3, as DNA: TGCAGTGCTAGAACGGGGACGGCTACCCTGAACACTGAAGCTTTCTTT.

In this sample, this clonotype is large. V gene TRBV15 combines with J gene TRBJ1-6; 11 positions agree with TRBD1. The germline V gene encodes CDR1 LNHNV and CDR2 YYDKDF (reference sequence). This CDR3 contains 15 residues. V gave up 5 bases and J gave up 10 bases; unmatched junction bases: 7. The CDR3 bases are TGTGCCACCAGCGCCCGGGACAGGGGGGACTCACCCCTCCACTTT. Translated: CATSARDRGDSPLHF.

Relative to its sample, this clonotype is medium-sized. The rearrangement joins TRBV2 to TRBJ1-2, with D possibly matching TRBD1 (6 bases). The CDR3 extends over 15 amino acids. The V end lost 10 bases, the J end lost 0 bases, and 18 bases lay between the germline ends. CDR1 and CDR2 from the germline V gene are SNHLY and FYNNEI. In DNA form, the CDR3 reads TGTGCCACCAAGGCCCGGGGGCCTTCTAACTATGGCTACACCTTC. It codes for CATKARGPSNYGYTF.

J is TRBJ2-1 and V is TRBV20-1; 8 nucleotides agree with TRBD2. The CDR3 spans 13 residues. CDR1 is DFQATT and CDR2 is SNEGSKA in the germline V gene (reference sequence). After removal of 4 bases from V and 5 bases from J, the junction contained 4 bases not matched to a gene. As DNA, the CDR3 is TGCAGTGCTATCGCTAGCGGGCACAATGAGCAGTTCTTC. It is translated as CSAIASGHNEQFF.

The chain recombines TRBV6-6 with TRBJ2-2; weak D call: TRBD1 (6 bases). With 2 bases removed from V and 0 bases from J, the gap between germline ends came to 7 bases. CDR3 size: 15 residues. Germline V gene data show CDR1 as MNHNY and CDR2 as SVGAGI (reference sequence). CDR3 nucleotide sequence: TGTGCCAGCAGTTACCAGGGGTCGAACACCGGGGAGCTGTTTTTT. Translation: CASSYQGSNTGELFF.

V gene TRBV6-1 combines with J gene TRBJ1-5; 7 positions agree with TRBD1. Germline V CDR1 and CDR2: MNHNS, SASEGT. The J segment lost 6 bases and the V segment lost 10 bases, leaving 9 bases of the junction unmatched. The CDR3 extends over 13 amino acids. The CDR3: CATNQNRGQPQHF. CDR3 DNA sequence: TGTGCCACAAATCAAAACAGGGGTCAGCCCCAGCATTTT.

This clonotype is labeled medium-sized (0.01 to 0.1%). The chain is built from TRBV12-3 or TRBV12-4 and TRBJ2-3; 8 bases align to TRBD1. The CDR3 length is 13 residues. Trimming took 7 bases from V and 4 from J; bases not matched to a gene: 4. CDR3 protein: CASNGQGSDTQYF. The CDR3 nucleotides are TGTGCCAGCAATGGACAGGGATCAGATACGCAGTATTTT.

About this clonotype: This may come from a read error, since a much larger clone is one base off. The rearrangement uses TRBV6-4 and TRBJ2-3, with 7 bases aligning to TRBD1. The CDR3 is made up of 14 amino acids. With V trimmed by 7 bases and J by 4 bases, 8 bases remained unmatched. CDR1 is MRHNA and CDR2 is SNTAGT in the germline V gene. CDR3 in amino acids: CASNKGGSSDTQYF. CDR3 nucleotide sequence: TGTGCCAGCAATAAAGGGGGCAGCTCAGATACGCAGTATTTT.

The chain joins TRBV19 to TRBJ1-2, with TRBD1 identical over 8 bases. The CDR3 loop spans 14 amino acids. Germline-derived CDR1 and CDR2 are LNHDA and SQIVND (reference sequence). V lost 6 bases and J lost 5; bases outside the gene matches: 8. In nucleotides, the CDR3 is TGTGCCAGTAGAAAGACAGGGGCCCTTTATGGCTACACCTTC. Its protein is CASRKTGALYGYTF.

This clonotype was recorded many times. This could be a read error, since a much larger clone is one nucleotide away. The rearrangement uses TRBV5-1 and TRBJ1-2, with TRBD1 as a possible D gene (5 bases). This CDR3 is 14 amino acids long. Trimming shortened V by 1 base and J by 4 bases, and 11 bases separated the two germline ends. CDR1 and CDR2 (germline): SGHRS, YFSETQ. The CDR3 sequence is CASSLNGDSYGYTF. The CDR3 DNA reads as TGCGCCAGCAGCTTGAACGGGGACTCCTATGGCTACACCTTC.

The chain links TRBV7-9 to TRBJ1-1, with a weak D call TRBD1 (5 bases). In germline, CDR1 is SEHNR, CDR2 FQNEAQ (reference sequence). V lost 9 bases and J lost 2, with 13 bases in between. The CDR3 covers 13 residues. The CDR3 nucleotides are TGTGCCAGAGACGACAGACCAAACACTGAAGCTTTCTTT. Its protein product is CARDDRPNTEAFF.

The V and J genes are TRBV12-3 or TRBV12-4 and TRBJ1-2; TRBD1 might be the D (5 bases). The CDR3 has 13 amino acids. With 6 bases removed from V and 8 bases from J, the gap between germline ends came to 16 bases. In DNA, the CDR3 is TGTGCCAGCAGCCCAAGTGGGGCGAGGGGCTACACCTTC. It specifies CASSPSGARGYTF.

With respect to this clonotype: It is likely a read error, because the conserved phenylalanine at the end of the CDR3 is missing. The limits of the CDR3 on the DNA are not certain, so only TCRdb's listed CDR3 is given. J is TRBJ2-1 and V is TRBV7-2; the table gives TRBD2 as D, unverified against the DNA. The CDR3 region is 12 residues in length, termini included. Germline CDR1 SGHTA, CDR2 FQGNSA. The CDR3 loop reads CASSLGGLARLH.

The chain uses TRBV5-1 and TRBJ1-6; a possible D gene is TRBD1 (5 bases). There are 13 residues in the CDR3. The V gene lost 5 bases and the J gene lost 8 bases, with 11 bases spanning the gap. Germline lookup yields CDR1 SGHRS and CDR2 YFSETQ. CDR3 sequence reads: CASREGAYSPLHF. DNA for the CDR3: TGCGCCAGCAGAGAAGGGGCGTATTCACCCCTCCACTTT.

This clonotype appeared many times. The genes are TRBV5-1 and TRBJ1-2; TRBD1 matches at 7 bases. CDR3 length equals 17 residues. V gave up 0 bases and J gave up 2 bases; unmatched junction bases: 10. Per germline, CDR1 SGHRS and CDR2 YFSETQ. CDR3 in amino acids: CASSLALRQGVNYGYTF. The CDR3 nucleotides read TGCGCCAGCAGCTTGGCCTTACGACAGGGAGTCAACTATGGCTACACCTTC.

By sample share, this clonotype is medium-sized (0.01 to 0.1%). This chain uses TRBV5-1 with TRBJ2-2; D is unclear. Trimming left V 2 bases short and J 4 bases short, with 12 bases between. There are 15 residues in the CDR3. The germline V gene has CDR1 SGHRS and CDR2 YFSETQ. In nucleotides, the CDR3 is TGCGCCAGCAGCTTCGGCGGTCCGGGCACCGGGGAGCTGTTTTTT. It is translated as CASSFGGPGTGELFF.

V usage is TRBV12-3 or TRBV12-4 and J usage is TRBJ2-7; maybe TRBD1 (6 bases). V lost 7 bases and J lost 3, with 19 bases in between. The length of the CDR3 is 15 residues. The CDR3 DNA follows: TGTGCCAGCAAGCAAAAAGAGACAGGAAACTACGAGCAGTACTTC. This encodes CASKQKETGNYEQYF.

A remark on this clonotype: Because it lacks the conserved phenylalanine or tryptophan at the end, this CDR3 is likely a read error. The rearrangement links TRBV29-1 to TRBJ1-2; D unclear. This CDR3 region has 13 residues. Trimming stripped 5 bases from V and 1 base from J, with 11 bases between. Germline V lookup: CDR1 SQVTM, CDR2 ANQGSEA. The CDR3 protein is CSVLSDFNYGYTS. CDR3 nucleotide sequence: TGCAGCGTTTTATCCGATTTTAACTATGGCTACACCTCC.